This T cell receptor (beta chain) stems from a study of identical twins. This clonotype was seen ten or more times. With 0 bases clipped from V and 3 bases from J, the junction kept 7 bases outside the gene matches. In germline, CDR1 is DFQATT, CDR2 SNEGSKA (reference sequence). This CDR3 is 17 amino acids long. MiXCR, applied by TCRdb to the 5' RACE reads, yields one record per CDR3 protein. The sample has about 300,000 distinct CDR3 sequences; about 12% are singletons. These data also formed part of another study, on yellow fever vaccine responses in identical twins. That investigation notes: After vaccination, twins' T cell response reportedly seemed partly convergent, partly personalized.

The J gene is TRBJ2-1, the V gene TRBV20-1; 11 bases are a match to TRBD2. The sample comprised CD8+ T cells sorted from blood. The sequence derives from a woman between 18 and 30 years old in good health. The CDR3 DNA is TGCAGTGCTAGAGATCTATCCACTAGCGGGAGCTACAATGAGCAGTTCTTC. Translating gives CSARDLSTSGSYNEQFF.